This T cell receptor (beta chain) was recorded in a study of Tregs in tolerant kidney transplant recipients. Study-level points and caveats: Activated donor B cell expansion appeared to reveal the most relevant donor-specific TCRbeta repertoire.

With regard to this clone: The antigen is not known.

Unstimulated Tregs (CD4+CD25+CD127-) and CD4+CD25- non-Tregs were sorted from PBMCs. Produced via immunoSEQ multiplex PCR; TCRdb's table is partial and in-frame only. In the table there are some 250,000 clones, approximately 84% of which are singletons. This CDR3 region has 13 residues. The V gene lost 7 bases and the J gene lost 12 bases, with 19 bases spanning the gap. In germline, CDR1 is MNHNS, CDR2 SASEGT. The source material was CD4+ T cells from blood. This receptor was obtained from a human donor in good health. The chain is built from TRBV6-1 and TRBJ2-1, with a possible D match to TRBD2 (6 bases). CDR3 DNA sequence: TGTGCCAGCATTTCTGGAGGGGCCTTGGGGCAGTTCTTC. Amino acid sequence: CASISGGALGQFF.